One and the same sample provided the 13 T cell receptor beta chains below, sequenced in a study of blood T cell repertoires in COVID-19 (dated by TCRdb to about 2020). Library method: the immunoSEQ multiplex PCR assay. TCRdb holds this immuneACCESS table with in-frame rearrangements only. Some clones are missing; in checked studies, unresolved V genes explain under half, and the rest has no known cause. Counted in this sample were roughly 180,000 clones; about 83% of them appeared once. The top ten hold more than 7.5% of the sample. The specimen sequenced was peripheral blood. These receptors all stem from a man aged 35 to 55 who had recovered from COVID-19.

This chain uses TRBV7-9 with TRBJ2-1, with 7 bases aligning to TRBD1. Germline V gene data show CDR1 as SEHNR and CDR2 as FQNEAQ (reference sequence). V was clipped by 2 bases and J by 8 bases; unmatched bases: 9. The CDR3 length is 15 residues. The CDR3 DNA follows: TGTGCCAGCAGCTTATTAAGGGGGCCCGGGGATGAGCAGTTCTTC. It encodes CASSLLRGPGDEQFF.

The chain uses TRBV2 and TRBJ2-3; possible D gene TRBD1, 6 bases. This CDR3 has 14 amino acids. Trimming took 9 bases from V and 3 from J, leaving 16 bases between them. Germline V gene lookup returns CDR1 SNHLY and CDR2 FYNNEI. In DNA, the CDR3 is TGTGCCAGTAGGGGACACCTAGGAACAGATACGCAGTATTTT. This sequence encodes CASRGHLGTDTQYF.

The V call is TRBV7-2, the J call TRBJ2-3, with 7 nucleotides matching TRBD2. Germline loops: CDR1 SGHTA, CDR2 FQGNSA. V trimming: 5 bases; J trimming: 2 bases; junction bases outside the gene matches: 10. CDR3 size: 16 residues. As DNA, the CDR3 is TGTGCCAGCAGCCCAACGGGGGGTTGGGACACAGATACGCAGTATTTT. Its protein is CASSPTGGWDTDTQYF.

This chain joins TRBV7-3 and TRBJ2-3, with D possibly being TRBD2 (6 bases). Trimming cost V 2 bases and J 2 bases, with 8 bases left between them. This CDR3 is built from 14 residues. Germline loops: CDR1 SGHTA, CDR2 FQGTGA. The CDR3 is CASSLAGTTDTQYF. CDR3 coding DNA: TGTGCCAGCAGCTTAGCGGGGACCACAGATACGCAGTATTTT.

The table lists this clone with a count of one. The chain joins TRBV10-3 to TRBJ2-7, with a weak D call TRBD1 (5 bases). Germline assignment: CDR1 ENHRY and CDR2 SYGVKD. The V end lost 2 bases, the J end lost 2 bases, and 7 bases lay between the germline ends. The CDR3 loop spans 13 amino acids. CDR3 sequence reads: CAISEGQTYEQYF. The DNA for the CDR3 is TGTGCCATCAGTGAGGGACAAACCTACGAGCAGTACTTC.

The chain employs TRBV15 and TRBJ2-1, with D maybe TRBD2 (7 bases). Trimming removed 0 bases at V and 8 bases at J, with 8 bases between. CDR3 length: 13 residues. Germline CDR1 and CDR2: LNHNV and YYDKDF (reference sequence). The CDR3: CATSREGGHEQFF. The CDR3 nucleotides are TGTGCCACCAGCAGAGAGGGGGGGCATGAGCAGTTCTTC.

The genes are TRBV15 and TRBJ1-4; possibly TRBD1 for D (6 bases). The germline V gene encodes CDR1 LNHNV and CDR2 YYDKDF (reference sequence). V was cut by 3 bases and J by 0 bases, with 8 bases left in between. This CDR3 spans 15 amino acids. The CDR3 DNA follows: TGTGCCACCAGCAGGACAGGCACAACTAATGAAAAACTGTTTTTT. This sequence encodes CATSRTGTTNEKLFF.

The sample holds one count of this clone. The V call is TRBV3-1 (or the pseudogene TRBV3-2), the J call TRBJ2-3; TRBD1 matches at 7 bases. This CDR3 spans 13 amino acids. Unmatched junction bases numbered 5, after V lost 6 bases and J lost 5 bases. Germline CDR1 and CDR2: LGHDT and YNNKEL (reference sequence). CDR3 amino acids: CASRTGIEDTQYF. The CDR3 coding sequence is TGTGCCAGCAGGACAGGGATCGAAGATACGCAGTATTTT.

The rearrangement links TRBV6-5 to TRBJ1-1; a weak D match, TRBD1 (5 bases). Germline V lookup: CDR1 MNHEY, CDR2 SVGAGI. This CDR3 contains 14 residues. V lost 6 bases and J 0 bases, leaving 11 bases between the germline ends. The CDR3 DNA reads as TGTGCCAGCAGAAAGACAGATTTGAACACTGAAGCTTTCTTT. Its protein product is CASRKTDLNTEAFF.

This chain connects TRBV9 to TRBJ2-3, with 11 positions matching TRBD2. There are 16 residues in the CDR3. V lost 6 bases and J lost 2; bases outside the gene matches: 8. Germline V gives CDR1 SGDLS, CDR2 YYNGEE. The CDR3 bases are TGTGCCAGCACCCTATCTAGCGGGGGGAACACAGATACGCAGTATTTT. Protein sequence: CASTLSSGGNTDTQYF.

The rearrangement links TRBV10-3 to TRBJ1-1; D call uncertain. Trimming removed 10 bases from V and 1 base from J, with 10 bases in between. The germline CDR1 and CDR2 sequences are ENHRY and SYGVKD. The CDR3 extends over 12 amino acids. The CDR3 loop is CATARPNTEAFF. CDR3 sequence (DNA): TGTGCCACCGCTAGACCGAACACTGAAGCTTTCTTT.

This clone was detected only a few times. This rearrangement joins TRBV4-3 to TRBJ1-6; possible D gene TRBD1, 6 bases. The ends were cut back, 3 bases at V and 4 bases at J, with 10 bases in the middle. Germline CDR1 is LGHNA and CDR2 is YSLEER. This CDR3 has 15 amino acids. The CDR3 loop reads CASSQDGQYNSPLHF. The CDR3 region has the DNA TGCGCCAGCAGCCAGGACGGACAGTATAATTCACCCCTCCACTTT.

This chain uses TRBV2 with TRBJ2-7; 9 bases map to TRBD2. V lost 4 bases to trimming and J lost 2 bases; unmatched junction nucleotides: 3. CDR1 SNHLY and CDR2 FYNNEI come from the germline V gene. The CDR3 extends over 14 amino acids. The CDR3 region has the DNA TGTGCCAGCAGTGGGGAGCGGGGGGCCTACGAGCAGTACTTC. Its protein product is CASSGERGAYEQYF.